These 12 T cell receptor beta chains were all obtained from the same sample, sequenced in a study of identical twins. MiXCR, run by TCRdb on the 5' RACE reads, gives a single entry per CDR3 protein. Found here are some 560,000 distinct CDR3 sequences, 7.5% to 10% of them singletons; the top ten hold roughly 3%. This sample was also put to use in a study of yellow fever vaccine responses in identical twins.

The sequenced material came from PBMCs. These receptors all stem from a woman aged 18 to 35 in good health.

This clonotype was observed at least ten times. The J gene is TRBJ2-4, the V gene TRBV12-3 or TRBV12-4; 7 bases are a match to TRBD2. The CDR3 sequence is 16 residues long. Trimming took 7 bases from V and 2 from J; bases not matched to a gene: 11. CDR3 in amino acids: CASTSGRGWTKNIQYF. CDR3 DNA sequence: TGTGCCAGCACCTCCGGGCGGGGGTGGACCAAAAACATTCAGTACTTC.

V gene TRBV20-1 combines with J gene TRBJ2-5, with 7 bases matching TRBD1. The CDR3 runs to 15 residues. Germline CDR1 DFQATT, CDR2 SNEGSKA (reference sequence). Unmatched junction bases numbered 13, after V lost 5 bases and J lost 4 bases. In DNA, the CDR3 is TGCAGTGCTGGGCGCCCGACAGGGAACGGAGAGACCCAGTACTTC. Its protein is CSAGRPTGNGETQYF.

The CDR3 loop is CASSPGQVADTQYF. The CDR3 DNA follows: TGTGCCAGCAGCCCCGGACAGGTGGCAGATACGCAGTATTTT. J is TRBJ2-3 and V is TRBV7-2; 7 nucleotides line up with TRBD1. The CDR3 loop spans 14 amino acids. J was trimmed by 4 bases and V by 5 bases; bases with no gene match: 6. Germline assignment: CDR1 SGHTA and CDR2 FQGNSA.

This clonotype appeared a few times. V is TRBV6-2 or TRBV6-3 and J is TRBJ2-3; 7 bases fit TRBD1. CDR1 is MNHEY, CDR2 SVGEGT, per germline. Trimming cost V 8 bases and J 8 bases; bases outside gene matches: 22. The CDR3 runs 17 residues. CDR3 DNA sequence: TGTGCCAGCCCTGGGACAGAAAAGGGGGATATTCAGGGTACGCAGTATTTT. Its protein is CASPGTEKGDIQGTQYF.

The chain links TRBV24-1 to TRBJ2-3, with 9 nucleotides matching TRBD1. V shed 6 bases and J 4 bases; nucleotides not matched to a gene: 10. Germline V CDR1 and CDR2: KGHDR, SFDVKD. The CDR3 extends over 16 amino acids. For the CDR3, the DNA is TGTGCCACCAGTCCCGGGGGGACAGGGAAATCAGATACGCAGTATTTT. Amino acid sequence: CATSPGGTGKSDTQYF.

This chain links TRBV4-3 with TRBJ2-4; possible D gene TRBD1, 6 bases. CDR1 and CDR2 (germline): LGHNA, YSLEER. The CDR3 extends over 14 amino acids. V was pared by 2 bases and J by 2 bases, with 7 bases between. The CDR3 protein is CASSQTGSKNIQYF. Written as DNA, the CDR3 is TGCGCCAGCAGCCAAACAGGGTCCAAAAACATTCAGTACTTC.

V is TRBV6-1 and J is TRBJ2-3, with 7 bases lining up with TRBD2. Per the germline V gene, CDR1 is MNHNS and CDR2 is SASEGT. V shed 5 bases and J 4 bases; nucleotides not matched to a gene: 6. The CDR3 runs 14 residues. CDR3 loop: CASSPRAGADTQYF. CDR3 bases: TGTGCCAGCAGTCCTCGTGCGGGGGCAGATACGCAGTATTTT.

There are many counts of this clonotype. The genes are TRBV28 and TRBJ2-3; 11 bases align to TRBD2. This CDR3 comprises 18 residues. Trimming took 2 bases from V and 6 from J; bases not matched to a gene: 13. The V gene's germline CDR1 is MDHEN and CDR2 SYDVKM. CDR3 sequence: CASSLRGRLAGGGDTQYF. The CDR3 nucleotides are TGTGCCAGCAGTTTACGGGGCCGGCTAGCGGGAGGTGGGGATACGCAGTATTTT. Using reference TRBV28 and TRBJ2-3 for the parts outside the CDR3, the full variable domain is DVKVTQSSRYLVKRTGEKVFLECVQDMDHENMFWYRQDPGLGLRLIYFSYDVKMKEKGDIPEGYSVSREKKERFSLILESASTNQTSMYLCASSLRGRLAGGGDTQYFGPGTRLTVL.

The chain has TRBV7-3 and TRBJ2-3, with a possible D match to TRBD2 (6 bases). Deletions cut 4 bases from V and 4 bases from J, with 15 bases between. The germline V gene encodes CDR1 SGHTA and CDR2 FQGTGA. The CDR3 extends over 15 amino acids. The CDR3 bases are TGTGCCAGCAGCTCCTCTAGCGAGGGCGCAGATACGCAGTATTTT. Its translation: CASSSSSEGADTQYF.

This clonotype has more than one count but fewer than ten. The J gene is TRBJ2-1, the V gene TRBV20-1; 14 nucleotides match TRBD2. The CDR3 totals 17 residues. Trimming at V came to 6 bases and at J to 0 bases, leaving 7 bases not matched to a gene. The germline V gene encodes CDR1 DFQATT and CDR2 SNEGSKA (reference sequence). CDR3 region: CSATGLAGVSSYNEQFF. In DNA form, the CDR3 reads TGCAGTGCGACGGGACTAGCGGGGGTTAGCTCCTACAATGAGCAGTTCTTC.

This clonotype occurred many times. The V gene is TRBV4-2, the J gene TRBJ2-7, with D hard to call. V was pared by 1 base and J by 2 bases, with 6 bases between. CDR1 is LGHNA and CDR2 is YNFKEQ in the germline V gene. This CDR3 is built from 13 residues. The CDR3 spells CASSQVEAYEQYF. CDR3 nucleotide sequence: TGTGCCAGCAGCCAAGTTGAGGCCTACGAGCAGTACTTC.

The gene calls are TRBV7-2 and TRBJ2-7; TRBD1 agrees at 12 bases. The V gene's germline CDR1 is SGHTA and CDR2 FQGNSA. V gave up 4 bases and J gave up 4 bases; unmatched junction bases: 2. This CDR3 has 14 amino acids. CDR3 coding DNA: TGTGCCAGCAGCTGGGACAGGGGGCTATACGAGCAGTACTTC. Its protein product is CASSWDRGLYEQYF. Full variable domain (remainder filled in from reference TRBV7-2 and TRBJ2-7): GAGVSQSPSNKVTEKGKDVELRCDPISGHTALYWYRQSLGQGLEFLIYFQGNSAPDKSGLPSDRFSAERTGGSVSTLTIQRTQQEDSAVYLCASSWDRGLYEQYFGPGTRLTVT.